Listed below are T cell receptor beta chains from one sample, sequenced in a study of CD8 T cells in ankylosing spondylitis. In TCRdb, the 5' RACE reads were re-called with MiXCR into one record per CDR3 protein. The sample has fewer than 400,000 distinct CDR3 sequences, 20% to 25% seen once. The sample taken for sequencing was blood, either unsorted or a sorted T cell fraction (not recorded which). The receptors originated from a male donor with ankylosing spondylitis. Each CDR3 is given with its conserved first and last residue. A D gene is named only where the DNA matches it firmly. The size of a clone is reported for some rows only, either as once, few or many, or as a class for expanded clones.

abundance: NA; d_gene: NA; v_gene: TRBV9; j_gene: TRBJ2-3; CDR3nt: TGTGCCAGCAGCGTATCGGGGATTCCCACAGATACGCAGTATTTT; CDR3aa: CASSVSGIPTDTQYF
abundance: few; d_gene: TRBD1; v_gene: TRBV19; j_gene: TRBJ2-7; CDR3nt: TGTGCCAGTAGTCCTAGGACAGGGTCGGACGAGCAGTACTTC; CDR3aa: CASSPRTGSDEQYF
abundance: few; d_gene: NA; v_gene: TRBV20-1; j_gene: TRBJ2-1; CDR3nt: TGCAGTGCTAGAGAAAACAATGAGCAGTTCTTC; CDR3aa: CSARENNEQFF
abundance: few; d_gene: TRBD2; v_gene: TRBV12-3/TRBV12-4; j_gene: TRBJ2-1; CDR3nt: TGTGCCAGCAGTTTTTTCAGGCTAGCGGTAGACAATGAGCAGTTCTTC; CDR3aa: CASSFFRLAVDNEQFF
abundance: NA; d_gene: TRBD2; v_gene: TRBV6-2/TRBV6-3; j_gene: TRBJ2-1; CDR3nt: TGTGCCAGCAAGGAGCGGGAGCCCTACAATGAGCAGTTCTTC; CDR3aa: CASKEREPYNEQFF
abundance: NA; d_gene: NA; v_gene: TRBV15; j_gene: TRBJ2-1; CDR3nt: TGTGCCACCAGCGTATACAATGAGCAGTTCTTC; CDR3aa: CATSVYNEQFF
abundance: many; d_gene: NA; v_gene: TRBV6-5; j_gene: TRBJ2-1; CDR3nt: TGTGCCAGCAGTTACTCTAGCTCCTACAATGAGCAGTTCTTC; CDR3aa: CASSYSSSYNEQFF
abundance: NA; d_gene: TRBD1; v_gene: TRBV4-1; j_gene: TRBJ2-1; CDR3nt: TGCGCCAGCAGCCGACAGGGCCGGAATGAGCAGTTCTTC; CDR3aa: CASSRQGRNEQFF
abundance: few; d_gene: NA; v_gene: TRBV6-5; j_gene: TRBJ1-6; CDR3nt: TGTGCCAGCAGTTACGCAGCGGGGGTGGGTTCACCCCTCCACTTT; CDR3aa: CASSYAAGVGSPLHF
abundance: NA; d_gene: TRBD1; v_gene: TRBV6-1; j_gene: TRBJ2-1; CDR3nt: TGTGCCAGCAGTGAATCAGGGACAGACAATGAGCAGTTCTTC; CDR3aa: CASSESGTDNEQFF
abundance: NA; d_gene: TRBD1; v_gene: TRBV5-1; j_gene: TRBJ2-2; CDR3nt: TGCGCCAGCAGCCCAGGACAGGACGGAACCGGGGAGCTGTTTTTT; CDR3aa: CASSPGQDGTGELFF
abundance: NA; d_gene: NA; v_gene: TRBV7-9; j_gene: TRBJ1-5; CDR3nt: TGTGCCAGCAGCTTAGCATCCGGGGTCCAGCCCCAGCATTTT; CDR3aa: CASSLASGVQPQHF